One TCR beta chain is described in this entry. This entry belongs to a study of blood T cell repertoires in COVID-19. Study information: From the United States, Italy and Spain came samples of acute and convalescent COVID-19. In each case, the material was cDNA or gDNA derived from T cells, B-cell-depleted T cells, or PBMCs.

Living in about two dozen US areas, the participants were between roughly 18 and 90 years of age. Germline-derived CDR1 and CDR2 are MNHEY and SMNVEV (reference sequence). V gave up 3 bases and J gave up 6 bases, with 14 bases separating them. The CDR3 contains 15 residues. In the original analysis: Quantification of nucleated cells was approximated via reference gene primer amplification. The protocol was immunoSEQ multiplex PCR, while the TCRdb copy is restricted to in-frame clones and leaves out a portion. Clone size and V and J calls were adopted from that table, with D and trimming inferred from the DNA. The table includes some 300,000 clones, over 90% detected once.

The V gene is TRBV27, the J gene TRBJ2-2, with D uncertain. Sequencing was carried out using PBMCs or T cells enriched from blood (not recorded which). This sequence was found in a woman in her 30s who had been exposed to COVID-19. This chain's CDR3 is CASSFQRRSAGELFF. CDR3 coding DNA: TGTGCCAGCAGTTTCCAGCGTAGGAGCGCCGGGGAGCTGTTTTTT.